This note documents a single TCR beta chain sequence. Its specificity is not known. This sample is part of a study of cytomegalovirus exposure and HLA in healthy donors. Overall study: Falling in the Caucasian-associated ancestry cluster were roughly 86% of some 400 genotyped donors. Study-wide findings and caveats: Upon later analysis, HLA-associated TCR beta chains proved more clonally expanded than other, equally common chains.

This CDR3 spans 15 amino acids. Germline loops: CDR1 MNHEY, CDR2 SVGAGI. With 0 bases clipped from V and 0 bases from J, the junction kept 1 base outside the gene matches. PCR used 60 Vbeta primers and 13 Jbeta primers. This table comes from immunoSEQ multiplex PCR, and its TCRdb copy is limited to in-frame clones, with some not included. The table records about 160,000 clones, about 80% of them present only once. This TCR derives from a man aged 30 to 45 in good health and CMV-seronegative. The rearrangement links TRBV6-5 to TRBJ2-7; 8 bases are shared with TRBD1. Sequencing was done on a sample of PBMCs. CDR3 protein: CASSYSDRVSYEQYF. CDR3 sequence (DNA): TGTGCCAGCAGTTACTCGGACAGGGTCTCCTACGAGCAGTACTTC.